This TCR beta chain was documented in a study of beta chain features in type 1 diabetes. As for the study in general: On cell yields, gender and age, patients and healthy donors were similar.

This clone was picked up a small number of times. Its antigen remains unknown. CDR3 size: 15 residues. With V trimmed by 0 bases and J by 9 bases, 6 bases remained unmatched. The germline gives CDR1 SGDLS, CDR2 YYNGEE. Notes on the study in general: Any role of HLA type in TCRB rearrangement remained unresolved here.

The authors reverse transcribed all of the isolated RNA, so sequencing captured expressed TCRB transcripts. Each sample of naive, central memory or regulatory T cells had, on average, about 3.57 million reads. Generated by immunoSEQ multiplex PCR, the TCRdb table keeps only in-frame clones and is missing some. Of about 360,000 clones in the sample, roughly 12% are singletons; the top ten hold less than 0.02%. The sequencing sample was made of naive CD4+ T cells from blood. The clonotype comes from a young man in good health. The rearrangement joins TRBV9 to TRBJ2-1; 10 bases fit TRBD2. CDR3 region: CASSVAPAGGSEQFF. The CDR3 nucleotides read TGTGCCAGCAGCGTAGCGCCAGCGGGAGGGAGTGAGCAGTTCTTC.